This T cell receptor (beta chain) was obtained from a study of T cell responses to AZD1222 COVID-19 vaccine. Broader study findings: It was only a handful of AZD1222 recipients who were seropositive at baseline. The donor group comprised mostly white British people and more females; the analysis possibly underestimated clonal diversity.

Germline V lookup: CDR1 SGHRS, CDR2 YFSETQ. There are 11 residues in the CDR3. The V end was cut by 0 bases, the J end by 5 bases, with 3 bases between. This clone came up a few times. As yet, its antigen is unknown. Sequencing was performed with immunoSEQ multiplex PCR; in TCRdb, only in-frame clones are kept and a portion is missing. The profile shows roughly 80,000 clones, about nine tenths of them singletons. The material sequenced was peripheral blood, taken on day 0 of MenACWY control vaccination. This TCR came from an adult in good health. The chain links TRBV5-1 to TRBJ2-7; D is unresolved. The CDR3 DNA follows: TGCGCCAGCAGCTTGGAGGACGAGCAGTACTTC. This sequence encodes CASSLEDEQYF. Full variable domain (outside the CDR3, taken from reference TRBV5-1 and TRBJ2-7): KAGVTQTPRYLIKTRGQQVTLSCSPISGHRSVSWYQQTPGQGLQFLFEYFSETQRNKGNFPGRFSGRQFSNSRSEMNVSTLELGDSALYLCASSLEDEQYFGPGTRLTVT.